This entry features one T cell receptor beta chain sequence. Many counts were recorded for this clonotype. No antigen is known for it. No base qualities exist here, and no much larger clone lies one base off it. Ficoll-Paque density gradient centrifugation was the method used to isolate PBMCs. The sample originates from a study of T-cell memory formation after mild COVID-19 (dated by TCRdb to the early 2020s). About the study as a whole: Most TCR sequence clusters were specific to one of the two donors. Two young, previously healthy adult volunteers made up the cohort, one male and one female. In a couple of donors, T-cell clones that expanded and contracted after mild COVID-19 were tracked by sequencing TCRalpha and TCRbeta repertoires over time.

Results the study describes overall, beyond this receptor: The study included only a couple of mild cases, and larger cohorts that include severe cases with pre-infection samples were judged to be necessary. The second-wave clones that peaked on day 37 were not confirmed to be SARS-CoV-2 specific. Contracting CD4+ clones were located mainly in the CM and EM memory subsets, whereas CD8+ clones were found to be enriched in EMRA. Clones that contracted from day 15 to 85 showed balanced CD4/CD8 phenotypes, whereas a second wave of clones that expanded from day 15 to 37 leaned towards CD4+. Some responding clones were detected in pre-infection memory, which suggested that pre-existing cross-reactive memory T cells had joined the SARS-CoV-2 response.

Sequencing used an Illumina NovaSeq 6000. Using 5'RACE with constant-segment primers, TCRalpha and TCRbeta cDNA libraries were constructed, with sample barcodes and unique molecular identifiers added in the process. RNA was extracted from every sample with Trizol reagent. The libraries were amplified in two PCR steps, and the second step added a second sample barcode and Illumina TruSeq adapters. Sequencing of the libraries was done on an Illumina NovaSeq, producing 2 x 150 bp paired-end reads. Concerning the study's data processing: With migec v1.2.7, reads were demultiplexed and then collapsed into UMI-guided consensus sequences. Using mixcr v2.1.11, the UMI consensuses were aligned to TRA and TRB V and J templates and assembled into clonotypes. Expanded or contracted clonotypes were those called significant by both edgeR and NoisET, with noise models trained on biological replicates. For edgeR calls, the cutoffs were a false discovery rate-adjusted p below 0.01 and a log2 fold-change threshold of 1. As an exploratory analysis of dynamics, max-normalized trajectories of the 1000 most abundant clonotypes were examined with PCA combined with hierarchical clustering. Separately sequenced CD4+ and CD8+ repertoires were used to assign the CD4 or CD8 phenotype of responding clones. The public sequencing data were trimmed at Q25 with fastp and processed into clonotypes with MiXCR by TCRdb, which kept only in-frame beta chains. One record per CDR3 amino acid sequence lists the most common genes and DNA. The V and J calls, along with clone size, are taken from TCRdb and not from the paper's own processing. The sample yields about 470,000 distinct CDR3 sequences; roughly 23% were counted once. The ten most abundant clones make up around 13% of the sample.

From the cysteine up to the phenylalanine, the CDR3 has a length of 14 residues. The sequence is cut down to CDR3 DNA, 42 bases in frame from base 1. CDR1 SGHTA and CDR2 FQGNSA are derived from the germline V gene. The junction carries 8 bases between V and J, which are trimmed by 2 bases and 0 bases respectively. The V and J genes are TRBV7-2 and TRBJ2-7; a tentative D call is TRBD2 (6 bases match). This receptor was taken from an adult woman who had mild COVID-19 (a few samples of this study predate the infection). The sample titles of this study are shuffled in the database, so cell type and time point are left out; the donor was told from shared clones. The sample comprised PBMCs or a T cell subset sorted from them (not recorded which). CDR3 reads: CASSLLGSSYEQYF. The nucleotide sequence is given as TGTGCCAGCAGCTTACTCGGGAGCTCCTACGAGCAGTACTTC. Beyond the CDR3, the reference TRBV7-2 and TRBJ2-7 genes provide the residues; the full variable domain reads: GAGVSQSPSNKVTEKGKDVELRCDPISGHTALYWYRQSLGQGLEFLIYFQGNSAPDKSGLPSDRFSAERTGGSVSTLTIQRTQQEDSAVYLCASSLLGSSYEQYFGPGTRLTVT.